The source of this T cell receptor (beta chain) is a study of human T cells and chemical hapten exposure. Turning to the study itself: Patch tests applied 0.01% DPC to the upper back, read at 6 days.

Time point here: pre-sensitization, week 0. The treatment here: therapeutic diphenylcyclopropenone sensitization with weekly scalp DPC. A few counts support this clonotype. Its antigen is still unknown. Germline lookup yields CDR1 KGHSY and CDR2 FQNENV. This CDR3 spans 14 amino acids. Between the trimmed V and J ends, which lost 4 bases and 10 bases, there was a span of 16 bases. The library gave individual cDNA molecules unique molecular identifiers. TCRdb ran MiXCR on the RACE reads and lists one entry per CDR3 protein. This sample yields approximately 400,000 distinct CDR3 sequences, of which 4% to 6% are seen a single time; approximately 2.8% belongs to the top ten. Study-wide findings and caveats: The count of PT1 expanded TCRs correlated positively with patch test score. TCRs above 1 in 1000 frequency stayed constant with DPC sensitization.

The clonotype originates from a woman in her forties or fifties with alopecia areata. Some clones in this sample may be carry-over from other donors' samples. Sequences were derived from whole blood, sampled in connection with sensitization to the hapten diphenylcyclopropenone (DPC). The chain has TRBV16 and TRBJ1-4; a possible D gene is TRBD1 (6 bases). The CDR3 sequence: CASSPTGDITKLFF. CDR3 DNA: TGTGCCAGCAGCCCGACAGGCGACATTACAAAACTGTTTTTT.